This entry concerns a single T cell receptor beta chain. The V segment lost 5 bases and the J segment 1 base; nucleotides outside the gene matches: 4. There are 15 residues in the CDR3. Germline V gene data show CDR1 as SGHTA and CDR2 as FQGNSA. In the original processing: Estimated nucleated cell counts came from reference gene primer amplification. The table came from immunoSEQ multiplex PCR; TCRdb's copy has only in-frame clones and leaves some out. V, J and clone size are those of that table, while D and trimming were read from the DNA. The sample holds approximately 100,000 clones; 80% to 90% are singletons and the top ten take 32%. The data are from a study of blood T cell repertoires in COVID-19. For the study at large: The United States, Italy and Spain were the sources of the acute and convalescent COVID-19 samples. The analysed material was cDNA or gDNA that came from T cells, B-cell-depleted T cells, or PBMCs.

The receptor's source is an elderly woman with acute or convalescent COVID-19. The chain uses TRBV7-2 and TRBJ2-5, with 10 bases lining up with TRBD2. The sample consisted of peripheral blood. The CDR3 DNA follows: TGTGCCAGCAGCCTTAGCGGGGGGACCCAAGAGACCCAGTACTTC. Translating it yields CASSLSGGTQETQYF.